A few counts support the clone carrying this TCR beta chain. The record originates from a study of T cells in Graves' hyperthyroidism and ophthalmopathy. TCR beta CDR3 regions were amplified from RNA transcripts. HTBI primers were the set used in a first-round RT-PCR of the TCR CDR3. TCRdb reprocessed the multiplex PCR reads with MiXCR, giving one entry per CDR3 protein. The sample has roughly 580,000 distinct CDR3 sequences, 14% seen once. The germline V and J ends were trimmed by 7 bases and 4 bases, with 14 bases remaining between them. This CDR3 comprises 14 residues. Germline CDR1 and CDR2: MDHEN and SYDVKM. Hyperthyroidism in the patients, aged 18 to 65, was newly diagnosed and under 2 months in duration. Diagnosis rested on symptoms, serum thyroxine and TRAb, thyroid ultrasound, and orbital computed tomography.

This TCR derives from a woman in her thirties with Graves' hyperthyroidism that later progressed to Graves' ophthalmopathy. The material sequenced was blood. The chain employs TRBV28 and TRBJ1-3; D might be TRBD1 (5 bases). This chain's CDR3 is CASTLGEHGNTIYF. The CDR3 region has the DNA TGTGCCAGCACGCTGGGGGAACACGGAAACACCATATATTTT.